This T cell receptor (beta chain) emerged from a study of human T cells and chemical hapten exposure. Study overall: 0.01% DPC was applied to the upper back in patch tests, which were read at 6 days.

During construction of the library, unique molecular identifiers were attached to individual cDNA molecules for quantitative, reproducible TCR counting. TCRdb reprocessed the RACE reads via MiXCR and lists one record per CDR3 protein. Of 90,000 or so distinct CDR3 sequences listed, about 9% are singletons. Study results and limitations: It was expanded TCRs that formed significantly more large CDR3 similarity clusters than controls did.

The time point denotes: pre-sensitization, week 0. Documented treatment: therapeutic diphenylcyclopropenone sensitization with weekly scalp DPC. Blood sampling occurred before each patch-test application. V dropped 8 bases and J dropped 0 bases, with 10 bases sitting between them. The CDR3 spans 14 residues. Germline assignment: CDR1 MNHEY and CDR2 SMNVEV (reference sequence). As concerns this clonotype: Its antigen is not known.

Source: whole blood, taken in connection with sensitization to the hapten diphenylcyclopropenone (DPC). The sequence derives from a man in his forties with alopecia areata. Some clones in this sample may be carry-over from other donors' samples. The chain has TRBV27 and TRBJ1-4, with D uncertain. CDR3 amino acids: CASSGGATNEKLFF. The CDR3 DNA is TGTGCCAGCTCCGGCGGGGCAACTAATGAAAAACTGTTTTTT.